The rows below give T cell receptor beta chains drawn from one sample of a study of T cells in Graves' hyperthyroidism and ophthalmopathy. In TCRdb, the multiplex PCR reads were re-called with MiXCR into one record per CDR3 protein. The repertoire holds around 660,000 distinct CDR3 sequences, less than 45% seen once, with under 8.5% in the top ten. What was sequenced was peripheral blood or thyroid tissue (not recorded which). The receptor source for this set is an adult man with Graves' disease, either hyperthyroidism or ophthalmopathy (not recorded which). Both conserved end residues are trimmed from each CDR3. Each record gives: V gene, CDR3 length, J gene, CDR3 protein.

v_call: TRBV12-3/TRBV12-4
cdr3_length: 12
j_call: TRBJ1-2
cdr3_aa: ASSYSQANYGYT

v_call: TRBV10-3
cdr3_length: 13
j_call: TRBJ1-3
cdr3_aa: ASSEGQGYGYTIY

v_call: TRBV20-1
cdr3_length: 12
j_call: TRBJ1-2
cdr3_aa: SARYRGGDYGYT

v_call: TRBV7-3
cdr3_length: 13
j_call: TRBJ2-5
cdr3_aa: ASSRSGGWQETQY

v_call: TRBV10-2
cdr3_length: 13
j_call: TRBJ1-4
cdr3_aa: ASSRQRTVNEKLF

v_call: TRBV24-1
cdr3_length: 15
j_call: TRBJ1-2
cdr3_aa: ATSDLEQAVTNYGYT

v_call: TRBV6-5
cdr3_length: 14
j_call: TRBJ1-6
cdr3_aa: ASSYSRSSGNSPLH

v_call: TRBV7-9
cdr3_length: 11
j_call: TRBJ1-5
cdr3_aa: ASSPSDDQPQH

v_call: TRBV6-5
cdr3_length: 13
j_call: TRBJ2-2
cdr3_aa: ASRTGTVNTGELF

v_call: TRBV29-1
cdr3_length: 10
j_call: TRBJ2-5
cdr3_aa: SVGGVGETQY

v_call: TRBV29-1
cdr3_length: 9
j_call: TRBJ1-2
cdr3_aa: SLTGDYDYT

v_call: TRBV2
cdr3_length: 15
j_call: TRBJ1-2
cdr3_aa: ASISGHSVAPFYGYT

v_call: TRBV11-2
cdr3_length: 12
j_call: TRBJ2-7
cdr3_aa: ASSLKRNLHEQY

v_call: TRBV7-9
cdr3_length: 14
j_call: TRBJ1-3
cdr3_aa: ASSLGQPLAGNTIY

v_call: TRBV5-5
cdr3_length: 12
j_call: TRBJ1-1
cdr3_aa: ASSLDRGLSEAF

v_call: TRBV25-1
cdr3_length: 14
j_call: TRBJ2-6
cdr3_aa: ASSAPATTGANVLT

v_call: TRBV6-1
cdr3_length: 14
j_call: TRBJ1-1
cdr3_aa: ASSVLQGVRNTEAF

v_call: TRBV9
cdr3_length: 14
j_call: TRBJ1-3
cdr3_aa: ASSVEGTSSGNTIY

v_call: TRBV10-3
cdr3_length: 12
j_call: TRBJ2-2
cdr3_aa: AISATGQEGELF

v_call: TRBV7-6
cdr3_length: 11
j_call: TRBJ1-4
cdr3_aa: ASSLTPNEKLF

v_call: TRBV20-1
cdr3_length: 13
j_call: TRBJ2-7
cdr3_aa: SARDTGRLLSEQY

v_call: TRBV10-3
cdr3_length: 13
j_call: TRBJ2-2
cdr3_aa: AISDPGLASGELF

v_call: TRBV29-1
cdr3_length: 10
j_call: TRBJ1-2
cdr3_aa: SGEGLNYGYT

v_call: TRBV20-1
cdr3_length: 10
j_call: TRBJ2-7
cdr3_aa: SAAGLNYEQY

v_call: TRBV29-1
cdr3_length: 8
j_call: TRBJ2-2
cdr3_aa: SVLDGELF

v_call: TRBV12-3/TRBV12-4
cdr3_length: 12
j_call: TRBJ1-2
cdr3_aa: ASRPGQGGYGYT